This TCR beta chain appears in the sequencing data of a study of CD8+CD57+ T cells in acquired aplastic anemia. Study context: On average, sorted CD4+ and CD8+ cells gave 3.2 ug of DNA. Study-level points and caveats: Patients and controls were not found to differ significantly in CD8+ Simpson's diversity. A set of approximately 29 CD8+ CDR3 sequences was shared between patients and controls, and these sequences appeared highly expressed in patients.

CDR1 is SGHVS and CDR2 is FQNEAQ in the germline V gene. Ends included, the CDR3 has 11 residues. Researchers used genomic DNA as the template to profile TCR beta VDJ and CDR3. One entry per CDR3 protein results from TCRdb running MiXCR on the reads. Of 150,000 to 200,000 distinct CDR3 sequences in the sample, over 60% were seen once. Comments on this clonotype: Its specificity is not known. The CDR3 does not end in the conserved phenylalanine or tryptophan, so this is likely a read error. Because the CDR3's place on the DNA is in doubt, the DNA is left out and the CDR3 is given as listed by TCRdb.

The sample was sorted CD4+, CD8+, or CD8+CD57+ T cells (not recorded which) from PBMCs. The rearrangement joins TRBV7-8 to TRBJ1-1; the tabulated D call, TRBD1, remains unverified against the DNA. This receptor was obtained from a human donor with severe aplastic anemia or a healthy control (not recorded which). The CDR3 loop is CASSLTGQYYY.